The 21 T cell receptor beta chains listed next were all sequenced from one sample in a study of memory CD4+ T cells and cytomegalovirus serostatus. The sort gate was single viable CD3+CD4+CD8-CD45RO+ cells for memory CD4+ T cells. Here immunoSEQ multiplex PCR was the method, and the copy in TCRdb shows in-frame clones only, minus some. The sample has 45,000 to 55,000 clones; around three quarters are singletons. Sequenced input: memory CD4+ T cells from blood. These receptor sequences come from an adult in good health and CMV-seronegative.

The chain employs TRBV4-3 and TRBJ2-1; weak D call: TRBD2 (5 bases). The CDR3 totals 14 residues. Trimming took 4 bases from V and 6 from J, leaving 13 bases between them. From germline, CDR1 is LGHNA and CDR2 YSLEER. CDR3 protein: CASSRNEGTNEQFF. The CDR3 DNA follows: TGCGCCAGCAGCCGGAATGAGGGTACCAATGAGCAGTTCTTC.

This chain uses TRBV6-5 with TRBJ1-3; weak D call: TRBD1 (5 bases). The CDR3 covers 14 residues. CDR1 is MNHEY and CDR2 is SVGAGI in the germline V gene. Trimming pared 7 bases from V and 3 bases from J, leaving 13 bases between. The CDR3 sequence is CASTRGTVGNTIYF. The CDR3 bases are TGTGCCAGCACCCGCGGGACGGTTGGAAACACCATATATTTT.

The chain links TRBV5-1 to TRBJ2-1; a possible D gene is TRBD2 (6 bases). V was cut by 6 bases and J by 0 bases, with 13 bases left in between. CDR3 length equals 15 residues. Germline assignment: CDR1 SGHRS and CDR2 YFSETQ. This CDR3 reads CASNLRGNSYNEQFF. CDR3 nucleotides: TGCGCCAGCAATCTTCGGGGGAACTCCTACAATGAGCAGTTCTTC.

The rearrangement joins TRBV6-5 to TRBJ2-1; a weak D match, TRBD1 (5 bases). The V gene lost 6 bases and the J gene lost 3 bases, with 15 bases spanning the gap. Germline V gives CDR1 MNHEY, CDR2 SVGAGI. The CDR3 is 15 amino acids. The CDR3 region is CASSSGRVVYNEQFF. The CDR3 DNA follows: TGTGCCAGCAGCTCAGGCAGGGTCGTCTACAATGAGCAGTTCTTC.

This rearrangement joins TRBV7-2 to TRBJ1-3; 9 bases are a match to TRBD1. The CDR3 runs 16 residues. J gave up 4 bases and V 5 bases, and 9 bases lay outside the gene matches. Germline-derived CDR1 and CDR2 are SGHTA and FQGNSA. The chain's CDR3 is CASSPLQGAAGNTIYF. CDR3 DNA: TGTGCCAGCAGCCCATTACAGGGGGCTGCGGGAAACACCATATATTTT.

This clone has only a few counts. The J gene is TRBJ2-2, the V gene TRBV18; TRBD1 matches 10 bases. J was trimmed by 1 base and V by 2 bases; bases with no gene match: 1. The CDR3 has 16 amino acids. Germline V CDR1 and CDR2: KGHSH, LQKENI. CDR3 sequence reads: CASSPWTGGNTGELFF. DNA of the CDR3: TGTGCCAGCTCACCATGGACAGGGGGGAACACCGGGGAGCTGTTTTTT.

The V gene is TRBV5-4, the J gene TRBJ1-3; unclear D gene. The germline V gene encodes CDR1 SGHNT and CDR2 YYREEE (reference sequence). V lost 5 bases and J lost 4, with 10 bases in between. The length of the CDR3 is 13 residues. The CDR3 DNA reads as TGTGCCAGCAGTTGGGCAATCGGAAACACCATATATTTT. Its protein is CASSWAIGNTIYF.

The rearrangement uses TRBV6-5 and TRBJ2-7, with no clear D. Trimming took 0 bases from V and 5 from J, leaving 11 bases between them. This CDR3 has 14 residues. CDR1 and CDR2 (germline): MNHEY, SVGAGI. Written as DNA, the CDR3 is TGTGCCAGCAGTTACTCCGTAGGGCTCAACGAGCAGTACTTC. Its protein is CASSYSVGLNEQYF.

The V and J genes are TRBV4-2 and TRBJ2-3; 11 nucleotides agree with TRBD2. The V gene's germline CDR1 is LGHNA and CDR2 YNFKEQ. The CDR3 runs to 19 residues. The ends lost 0 bases at V and 0 bases at J; junction bases unmatched: 8. The CDR3 protein is CASSQDDPSGGNSTDTQYF. The DNA for the CDR3 is TGTGCCAGCAGCCAAGACGATCCTAGCGGGGGGAATAGCACAGATACGCAGTATTTT.

The J gene is TRBJ2-7, the V gene TRBV5-1; D possibly corresponds to TRBD1 (6 bases). Germline assignment: CDR1 SGHRS and CDR2 YFSETQ. This CDR3 has 12 residues. Between the trimmed V and J ends, which lost 4 bases and 5 bases, there was a span of 10 bases. CDR3 nucleotide sequence: TGCGCCAGCAGCACCAGGGGCCACGAGCAGTACTTC. It yields the protein CASSTRGHEQYF.

This clone was found a few times. V gene TRBV5-4 combines with J gene TRBJ1-1; 8 positions agree with TRBD1. This CDR3 has 13 residues. CDR1 is SGHNT, CDR2 YYREEE, per germline (reference sequence). Losses at the gene ends were 4 bases for V and 11 bases for J; bases not matched to a gene: 10. CDR3: CASSASGGPRAFF. The CDR3 DNA reads as TGTGCCAGCAGCGCCTCAGGGGGCCCTCGCGCTTTCTTT.

The chain couples TRBV28 to TRBJ1-2, with D possibly being TRBD1 (6 bases). Germline V gene data show CDR1 as MDHEN and CDR2 as SYDVKM. The length of the CDR3 is 12 residues. Trimming removed 6 bases from V and 5 bases from J, with 10 bases in between. The CDR3 sequence: CASRETGYGYTF. The CDR3 coding sequence is TGTGCCAGCAGGGAAACAGGGTATGGCTACACCTTC.

In its sample, this clone was seen a few times. The chain is built from TRBV7-9 and TRBJ1-1; D uncertain. The germline CDR1 and CDR2 sequences are SEHNR and FQNEAQ (reference sequence). The V end was cut by 2 bases, the J end by 3 bases, with 10 bases between. This CDR3 region has 14 residues. The CDR3 reads CASSLRSGDTEAFF. Written as DNA, the CDR3 is TGTGCCAGCAGCTTAAGGTCTGGCGACACTGAAGCTTTCTTT.

This clone was detected a few times. The chain uses TRBV28 and TRBJ1-1; D possibly corresponds to TRBD1 (6 bases). The CDR3 runs to 12 residues. Per germline, CDR1 MDHEN and CDR2 SYDVKM. Trimming removed 2 bases at V and 5 bases at J, with 6 bases between. DNA of the CDR3: TGTGCCAGCAGTTTAAGGGGGACTGAAGCTTTCTTT. This translates into CASSLRGTEAFF.

This rearrangement joins TRBV18 to TRBJ2-5; D is possibly TRBD1 or TRBD2 (5 bases each). Between the trimmed V and J ends, which lost 5 bases and 5 bases, there was a span of 12 bases. The CDR3 has 13 residues. Germline values: CDR1 KGHSH, CDR2 LQKENI. The CDR3 loop reads CASSARGGETQYF. In nucleotides, the CDR3 is TGTGCCAGCTCAGCGAGGGGCGGCGAGACCCAGTACTTC.

V and J are TRBV15 and TRBJ1-2, with a tentative D call TRBD1 (6 bases). Germline CDR1 LNHNV, CDR2 YYDKDF (reference sequence). V was trimmed by 5 bases and J by 5 bases, leaving 15 bases between them. CDR3 length: 14 residues. The DNA of the CDR3 is TGTGCCACCAGCGGGAGCAGGGGAGAGTATGGCTACACCTTC. Translation: CATSGSRGEYGYTF.

The chain employs TRBV28 and TRBJ2-7; tentatively, D is TRBD1 or TRBD2 (5 bases each). The CDR3 is made up of 14 amino acids. Trimming left V 7 bases short and J 6 bases short, with 19 bases between. Germline CDR1 is MDHEN and CDR2 is SYDVKM. CDR3 amino acids: CASIPRGPPTEQYF. The CDR3, as DNA: TGTGCCAGCATCCCCCGGGGACCTCCGACCGAGCAGTACTTC.

The genes are TRBV5-1 and TRBJ2-3; D is ambiguous. There are 15 residues in the CDR3. V shed 2 bases and J shed 1 base, with 11 bases lying between them. CDR1 and CDR2 (germline): SGHRS, YFSETQ. The CDR3 sequence: CASSLGFTGTDTQYF. CDR3 nucleotide sequence: TGCGCCAGCAGCTTAGGGTTCACGGGCACAGATACGCAGTATTTT.

This CDR3 is CASSPKNGGPYGYTF. The CDR3 nucleotides read TGTGCCAGCTCACCTAAAAACGGGGGTCCCTATGGCTACACCTTC. This rearrangement joins TRBV18 to TRBJ1-2; the D gene is possibly TRBD1 (5 bases). This CDR3 region has 15 residues. Per the germline V gene, CDR1 is KGHSH and CDR2 is LQKENI. V was cut by 3 bases and J by 4 bases, with 15 bases left in between.

Turning to this clone: Additional DNA sequences in this sample encode the identical CDR3. The genes are TRBV19 and TRBJ1-2; D ambiguous. CDR3 length equals 11 residues. The germline V gene encodes CDR1 LNHDA and CDR2 SQIVND (reference sequence). V lost 10 bases to trimming and J lost 4 bases, with 10 bases between them. CDR3 coding DNA: TGTGCCACTGAGGGAGTCTATGGCTACACCTTC. Translating gives CATEGVYGYTF.

The chain couples TRBV6-1 to TRBJ1-4; D uncertain. With 7 bases removed from V and 1 base from J, the gap between germline ends came to 13 bases. The CDR3 covers 15 residues. Germline V gene data show CDR1 as MNHNS and CDR2 as SASEGT. Here the CDR3 DNA reads TGTGCCAGCAAATCCAGCGGGAGAACTAATGAAAAACTGTTTTTT. Encoded protein: CASKSSGRTNEKLFF.